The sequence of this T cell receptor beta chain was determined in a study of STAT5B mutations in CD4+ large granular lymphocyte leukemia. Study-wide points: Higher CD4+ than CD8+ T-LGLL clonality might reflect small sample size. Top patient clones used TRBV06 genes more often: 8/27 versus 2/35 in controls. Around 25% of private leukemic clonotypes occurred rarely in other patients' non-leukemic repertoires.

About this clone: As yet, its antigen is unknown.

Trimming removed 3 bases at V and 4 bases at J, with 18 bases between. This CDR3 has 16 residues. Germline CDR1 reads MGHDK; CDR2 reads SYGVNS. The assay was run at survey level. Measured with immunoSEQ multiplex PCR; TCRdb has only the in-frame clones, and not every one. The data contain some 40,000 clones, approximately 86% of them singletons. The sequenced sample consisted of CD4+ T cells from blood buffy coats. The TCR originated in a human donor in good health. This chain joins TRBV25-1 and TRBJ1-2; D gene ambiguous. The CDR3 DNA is TGTGCCAGCAGTGACCCCCGAACCGGGGTGGGCTATGGCTACACCTTC. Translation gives CASSDPRTGVGYGYTF.